These 5 T cell receptor beta chains were all obtained from the same sample, sequenced in a study of memory CD4+ T cells and cytomegalovirus serostatus. The assay was immunoSEQ multiplex PCR, and TCRdb's table has in-frame clones only and misses some. The sample yields roughly 48,000 clones, over 60% seen once. Single viable CD3+CD4+CD8-CD45RO+ cells were sorted as the memory CD4+ T cells. Sequencing was performed on memory CD4+ T cells from blood. The receptor source for this set is an adult in good health and CMV-seropositive.

The chain couples TRBV18 to TRBJ1-1; tentative D call: TRBD1 (6 bases). The CDR3 contains 13 residues. V lost 3 bases, J lost 8 bases, and 13 bases lay in between. Germline-derived CDR1 and CDR2 are KGHSH and LQKENI. CDR3 coding DNA: TGTGCCAGCTCACCTACAGGGCCCATCGAAGCTTTCTTT. Its translation: CASSPTGPIEAFF.

The J gene is TRBJ2-7, the V gene TRBV19; 11 bases align to TRBD2. Germline CDR1 LNHDA, CDR2 SQIVND (reference sequence). V shed 0 bases, J shed 3 bases, and the junction held 7 bases outside the gene matches. This CDR3 contains 17 residues. This chain's CDR3 is CASSIDLLGLAGYEQYF. For the CDR3, the DNA is TGTGCCAGTAGTATAGATCTATTAGGACTAGCGGGCTACGAGCAGTACTTC.

CDR3 DNA: TGTGCCAGTAGTACGGGACAGGGGGCTGGAAATCAGCCCCAGCATTTT. Encoded protein: CASSTGQGAGNQPQHF. V usage is TRBV19 and J usage is TRBJ1-5; 12 bases match TRBD1. Germline V CDR1 and CDR2: LNHDA, SQIVND (reference sequence). The trim removed 4 bases at V and 4 bases at J, leaving 5 bases unmatched. The CDR3 extends over 16 amino acids.

This chain joins TRBV7-9 and TRBJ2-3; D is unresolved. Trimming removed 5 bases from V and 0 bases from J, with 24 bases in between. Per germline, CDR1 SEHNR and CDR2 FQNEAQ (reference sequence). The CDR3 length is 19 residues. The CDR3 sequence is CASSPPRLGLSTSTDTQYF. CDR3 bases: TGTGCCAGCAGCCCGCCCCGCTTGGGCCTATCAACTAGCACAGATACGCAGTATTTT.

This sequence joins TRBV10-2 and TRBJ2-7; TRBD1 is a possible D gene (6 bases). From germline, CDR1 is WSHSY and CDR2 SAAADI. The V and J ends lost 3 bases and 5 bases respectively, with 17 bases between them. This CDR3 contains 15 residues. The CDR3 spells CASSDYRAVFNEQYF. The DNA for the CDR3 is TGCGCCAGCAGTGATTACAGGGCCGTTTTTAACGAGCAGTACTTC.